These 5 T cell receptor beta chains were sequenced from one sample in a study of cytomegalovirus exposure and HLA in healthy donors. The PCR was carried out with 60 Vbeta primers and 13 Jbeta primers. The method was immunoSEQ multiplex PCR; TCRdb's version includes in-frame clones alone and lacks a portion of them. The sample's table shows under 40,000 clones. Material for sequencing was PBMCs. The receptors were gathered from a woman in her thirties or forties in good health and CMV-seropositive.

CDR3 in amino acids: CASSYGTNYEQYF. The CDR3 DNA follows: TGTGCCAGCAGCTACGGGACTAACTACGAGCAGTACTTC. The chain combines TRBV6-1 with TRBJ2-7; 7 bases are shared with TRBD2. CDR3 size: 13 residues. V gave up 6 bases and J gave up 3 bases; unmatched junction bases: 5. Germline lookup yields CDR1 MNHNS and CDR2 SASEGT.

The chain joins TRBV4-3 to TRBJ1-1; no clear D. The CDR3 consists of 16 residues. Germline V CDR1 and CDR2: LGHNA, YSLEER. Deletions cut 0 bases from V and 3 bases from J, with 14 bases between. This chain's CDR3 is CASSQEGTPFDTEAFF. CDR3 nucleotides: TGCGCCAGCAGCCAAGAGGGCACTCCTTTTGACACTGAAGCTTTCTTT.

This chain joins TRBV28 and TRBJ1-1; D is unresolved. CDR3 length: 12 residues. Between the trimmed V and J ends, which lost 3 bases and 5 bases, there was a span of 7 bases. The germline gives CDR1 MDHEN, CDR2 SYDVKM. This CDR3 is CASSFARTEAFF. The CDR3 DNA sequence: TGTGCCAGCAGTTTCGCACGGACTGAAGCTTTCTTT.

The rearrangement links TRBV5-4 to TRBJ1-2; TRBD1 is a possible D gene (5 bases). V gave up 0 bases and J gave up 5 bases, with 11 bases separating them. In germline, CDR1 is SGHNT, CDR2 YYREEE (reference sequence). The CDR3 is 14 amino acids. CDR3 DNA: TGTGCCAGCAGCTTGGTGACAGAGGTTTATGGCTACACCTTC. Its protein product is CASSLVTEVYGYTF. The full variable domain, its missing parts supplied by reference TRBV5-4 and TRBJ1-2, is ETGVTQSPTHLIKTRGQQVTLRCSSQSGHNTVSWYQQALGQGPQFIFQYYREEENGRGNFPPRFSGLQFPNYSSELNVNALELDDSALYLCASSLVTEVYGYTFGSGTRLTVV.

The J gene is TRBJ2-2, the V gene TRBV29-1, with 7 bases matching TRBD2. Germline V CDR1 and CDR2: SQVTM, ANQGSEA. With 4 bases clipped from V and 3 bases from J, the junction kept 8 bases outside the gene matches. CDR3 length equals 15 residues. The CDR3 sequence: CSVGSAGADTGELFF. CDR3 nucleotide sequence: TGCAGCGTTGGTTCGGCGGGAGCGGACACCGGGGAGCTGTTTTTT.